The following is a TCR beta chain sequence with its context. Here immunoSEQ multiplex PCR was the method, and the copy in TCRdb shows in-frame clones only, minus some. This table has over 55,000 clones, 80% to 95% appearing once. This record comes from a study of OX40 agonist ivuxolimab in advanced cancers. At the level of the study: Three patients responded partially, comprising one with hepatocellular carcinoma and two with cutaneous melanoma.

Individuals having autoimmune disease history or systemic immunosuppression were not enrolled. The TCR was taken from an adult with an advanced solid tumor such as melanoma, head and neck, liver or kidney cancer. The sample here was CD4+ or CD8+ T cells sorted from blood, taken in a trial of the OX40 agonist ivuxolimab.

CDR3 sequence (DNA): TGTGCCAGCAGCTTACAGGCGGGCGGGGCTGAAGCTTTCTTT. Translated, it gives CASSLQAGGAEAFF. The chain uses TRBV7-2 and TRBJ1-1, with D unclear. Germline-derived CDR1 and CDR2 are SGHTA and FQGNSA. Trimming removed 2 bases at V and 6 bases at J, with 13 bases between. CDR3 length: 14 residues.